Below, one T cell receptor (beta chain) is given with its context. Its antigen is not identified. The sample contains more than one DNA sequence encoding this CDR3. This record comes from a study of cytomegalovirus exposure and HLA in healthy donors. Findings and limits, study-wide: A few chains tied to CMV proved CMV antigen-specific in vitro. Some segments of the V type, notably TRBV6-2 and TRBV6-3, were excluded as indistinguishable. Later analysis identified several of the most significant clusters that appeared linked to common viral pathogens. 150 to 200 TCR beta chains were listed as cytomegalovirus-associated.

The CDR3 is made up of 16 amino acids. V was clipped by 7 bases and J by 4 bases; unmatched bases: 9. Germline CDR1 SGHRS, CDR2 YFSETQ. The study ran its PCR with 60 Vbeta and 13 Jbeta primers. Data came from immunoSEQ multiplex PCR; TCRdb stores just in-frame clones and leaves some out. This listing includes some 130,000 clones. This receptor was obtained from a woman in her forties in good health and CMV-seropositive. The J gene is TRBJ2-1, the V gene TRBV5-1, with 12 bases that match TRBD2. Sequences were obtained from PBMCs. The CDR3 bases are TGCGCCAGCTCGCCCCTGACTAGCGGGAGTTACAATGAGCAGTTCTTC. Translating gives CASSPLTSGSYNEQFF.